The next 13 T cell receptor beta chains were all read from a single sample in a study of blood T cell repertoires in COVID-19. Method: immunoSEQ multiplex PCR; TCRdb's copy keeps in-frame clones and lacks some. The sample includes under 200,000 clones, roughly 80% of them seen just once. Sequencing was done on a sample of peripheral blood. Every receptor here comes from a man aged 55-75 years with acute or convalescent COVID-19.

The chain couples TRBV6-6 to TRBJ1-2, with a weak D call TRBD1 (6 bases). This CDR3 comprises 13 residues. CDR1 and CDR2 from the germline V gene are MNHNY and SVGAGI (reference sequence). V was cut by 5 bases and J by 6 bases, with 13 bases left in between. The CDR3 is CASSPPQGNGYTF. The DNA for the CDR3 is TGTGCCAGCAGTCCCCCACAGGGAAATGGCTACACCTTC.

This chain joins TRBV7-3 and TRBJ2-4; possibly TRBD2 for D (6 bases). Germline V gives CDR1 SGHTA, CDR2 FQGTGA. The CDR3 totals 20 residues. Trimming removed 5 bases from V and 0 bases from J, with 26 bases in between. The CDR3 sequence: CASSPYRTGRGELAKNIQYF. DNA of the CDR3: TGTGCCAGCAGCCCTTATCGGACCGGGAGAGGGGAACTAGCCAAAAACATTCAGTACTTC.

V is TRBV4-3 and J is TRBJ1-2; D gene ambiguous. Germline loops: CDR1 LGHNA, CDR2 YSLEER. The length of the CDR3 is 16 residues. V dropped 0 bases and J dropped 2 bases, with 13 bases sitting between them. As DNA, the CDR3 is TGCGCCAGCAGCCAAGATAGATCCAGGTCGAACTATGGCTACACCTTC. Its translation: CASSQDRSRSNYGYTF.

This clone was counted once. The CDR3 protein is CASSFTAAPTNTEAFF. The CDR3, as DNA: TGTGCCAGCAGCTTTACCGCGGCGCCCACGAACACTGAAGCTTTCTTT. The chain couples TRBV9 to TRBJ1-1; D remains ambiguous. V lost 4 bases and J 1 base, leaving 17 bases between the germline ends. The CDR3 runs 16 residues. The germline V gene has CDR1 SGDLS and CDR2 YYNGEE.

The chain couples TRBV5-6 to TRBJ1-1; the match to TRBD1 covers 8 bases. Germline V gene data show CDR1 as SGHDT and CDR2 as YYEEEE. V lost 1 base and J lost 3; bases outside the gene matches: 11. The CDR3 spans 17 residues. As DNA, the CDR3 is TGTGCCAGCAGCTTGATAACGACAGGGGCTTGGTACACTGAAGCTTTCTTT. This gives the protein CASSLITTGAWYTEAFF.

This chain uses TRBV19 with TRBJ1-5; no firm D call. Germline values: CDR1 LNHDA, CDR2 SQIVND (reference sequence). CDR3 length: 15 amino acids. The germline V and J ends were trimmed by 1 base and 3 bases, with 10 bases remaining between them. The CDR3 region is CASSIAGGSNQPQHF. The CDR3 nucleotides read TGTGCCAGTAGTATAGCCGGCGGCTCCAATCAGCCCCAGCATTTT.

The gene calls are TRBV4-1 and TRBJ1-3; TRBD1 matches at 12 bases. CDR3 length: 17 amino acids. Germline CDR1 reads MGHRA; CDR2 reads YSYEKL. J gave up 3 bases and V 4 bases, and 7 bases lay outside the gene matches. CDR3 bases: TGCGCCAGCAGCCTGGCCGGGACAGGGGGCATTGGAAACACCATATATTTT. Encoded protein: CASSLAGTGGIGNTIYF.

The chain employs TRBV4-1 and TRBJ1-5; D gene unclear. Germline V gene lookup returns CDR1 MGHRA and CDR2 YSYEKL. The CDR3 has 13 residues. V was trimmed by 1 base and J by 7 bases, leaving 8 bases between them. In DNA form, the CDR3 reads TGCGCCAGCAGCCAAGTTTTTAAACAGCCCCAGCATTTT. The encoded protein is CASSQVFKQPQHF.

This clone was recorded many times. The gene calls are TRBV12-3 or TRBV12-4 and TRBJ1-3; D remains ambiguous. The length of the CDR3 is 11 residues. Trimming stripped 4 bases from V and 4 bases from J, with 2 bases between. The CDR3 sequence: CASSSGNTIYF. The CDR3 nucleotides read TGTGCCAGCAGTTCGGGAAACACCATATATTTT.

This chain connects TRBV6-5 to TRBJ1-4; weak D call: TRBD1 (5 bases). V lost 2 bases, J lost 8 bases, and 9 bases lay in between. The germline V gene has CDR1 MNHEY and CDR2 SVGAGI. There are 13 residues in the CDR3. The CDR3 DNA is TGTGCCAGCAGTTACAGGGGCCCCGAAAAACTGTTTTTT. It codes for CASSYRGPEKLFF.

J is TRBJ2-1 and V is TRBV7-8; 8 nucleotides match TRBD1. V lost 5 bases, J lost 1 base, and 1 base stayed unmatched. Per the germline V gene, CDR1 is SGHVS and CDR2 is FQNEAQ. There are 14 residues in the CDR3. The CDR3 is CASSTGGSYNEQFF. The DNA of the CDR3 is TGTGCCAGCAGCACAGGGGGGTCCTACAATGAGCAGTTCTTC.

CDR3 amino acids: CATQGSGELFF. The CDR3 nucleotides read TGTGCCACCCAGGGGTCCGGGGAGCTGTTTTTT. V gene TRBV12-3 or TRBV12-4 combines with J gene TRBJ2-2; D is perhaps TRBD1 (6 bases). V shed 10 bases and J shed 6 bases, with 9 bases lying between them. The CDR3 runs 11 residues.

This chain links TRBV6-5 with TRBJ2-1; 9 positions match TRBD1. The CDR3 has 15 residues. Germline assignment: CDR1 MNHEY and CDR2 SVGAGI. Trimming removed 4 bases from V and 4 bases from J; junction bases left unmatched: 5. The CDR3 bases are TGTGCCAGCAGTTTGTTGGGGACAGGGTACAATGAGCAGTTCTTC. It encodes CASSLLGTGYNEQFF.